This T cell receptor beta chain was identified during a study of molecular identifiers for immune sequencing clone quantification. By proportion, this clonotype is medium-sized. TCRdb reanalysed the PCR reads using MiXCR and keeps one entry per CDR3 protein. Here the sample spans just under 20,000 distinct CDR3 sequences, 21% being singletons. A CD8+CD4-CCR7+CD45RA+ gate was used to sort naive CD8 T cells. The TCR comes from a human donor in good health. Some libraries in this study had Jurkat cell RNA spiked in. The sequenced sample consisted of naive CD8+ T cells from blood, with Jurkat cell RNA spiked in. Subset reported: FACS-sorted CD8+CD4-CCR7+CD45RA+ naive T cells.

The CDR3 region has the DNA TGTGCCAGCAGTTCCCCTAGCGGTTTCACAGATACGCAGTATTTT. It is translated as CASSSPSGFTDTQYF. The chain has TRBV28 and TRBJ2-3, with 7 bases identical to TRBD2. With V trimmed by 4 bases and J by 2 bases, 6 bases remained unmatched. There are 15 residues in the CDR3. Per the germline V gene, CDR1 is MDHEN and CDR2 is SYDVKM. Combining the CDR3 with reference TRBV28 and TRBJ2-3 gives the whole variable domain DVKVTQSSRYLVKRTGEKVFLECVQDMDHENMFWYRQDPGLGLRLIYFSYDVKMKEKGDIPEGYSVSREKKERFSLILESASTNQTSMYLCASSSPSGFTDTQYFGPGTRLTVL.